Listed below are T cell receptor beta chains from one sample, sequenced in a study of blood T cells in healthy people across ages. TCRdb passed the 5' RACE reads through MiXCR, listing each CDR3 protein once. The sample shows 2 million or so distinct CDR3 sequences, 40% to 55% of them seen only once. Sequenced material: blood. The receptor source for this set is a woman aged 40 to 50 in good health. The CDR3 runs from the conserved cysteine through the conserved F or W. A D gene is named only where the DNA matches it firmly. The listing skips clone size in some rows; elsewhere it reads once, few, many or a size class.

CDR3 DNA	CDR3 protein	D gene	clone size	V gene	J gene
TGTGCCAGCAGTGAATGGGGACAGGGTACCCACGAGCAGTACTTC	CASSEWGQGTHEQYF	TRBD1	few	TRBV25-1	TRBJ2-7
TGTGCCAGCAGCTTAGAAACCCTACTCTCTGGGGCCAACGTCCTGACTTTC	CASSLETLLSGANVLTF	.	few	TRBV7-2	TRBJ2-6
TGTGCCAGCAGCCCCCACCCGATAAGGGGCCGAGCGAACACAGATACGCAGTATTTT	CASSPHPIRGRANTDTQYF	.	few	TRBV7-2	TRBJ2-3
TGTGCCAGCAGCATACTAGAGCCGGGTGAGCAGTTCTTC	CASSILEPGEQFF	.	once	TRBV7-9	TRBJ2-1
TGCGCCAGCAGCACCCCCTCCGGGACTAGAAATTCATACGAGCAGTACTTC	CASSTPSGTRNSYEQYF	TRBD2	.	TRBV5-1	TRBJ2-7
TGTGCCAGCAGTTTCAATGTAGGGGCCACAGATACGCAGTATTTT	CASSFNVGATDTQYF	.	.	TRBV28	TRBJ2-3
TGTGCCAGCAGCTTGACTAGCGGGGTTTACAATGAGCAGTACTTC	CASSLTSGVYNEQYF	TRBD2	.	TRBV7-2	TRBJ2-5
TGTGCCAGCAGCGCGGTCCCGGGACTAGCGGGGGGGACCAACAATGAGCAGTTCTTC	CASSAVPGLAGGTNNEQFF	TRBD2	.	TRBV7-2	TRBJ2-1
TGTGCCAGCAGCTTGACTAGTGGGGGGTACCAAGAGACCCAGTTCTTC	CASSLTSGGYQETQFF	.	.	TRBV7-2	TRBJ2-1
TGCGCCAGCAGCCAAGATGATACCACCTATTCCTACAATGAGCAGTTCTTC	CASSQDDTTYSYNEQFF	.	few	TRBV4-1	TRBJ2-1